This TCR beta chain was sequenced during a study of cytomegalovirus exposure and HLA in healthy donors. Primers included in the PCR were 60 Vbeta and 13 Jbeta primers. The assay was immunoSEQ multiplex PCR, and TCRdb's table has in-frame clones only and misses some. The sample records just over 150,000 clones, over 70% being singletons. While unrecorded immune exposures were likely, the donors were nominally healthy when sampled. Details on this clone: Antigen: not known.

Study results and limitations: Associated with cytomegalovirus, according to the listing, were around 160 TCR beta chains. Later analysis reportedly placed an Asian-associated ancestry cluster below the approximately 650-donor mean in N-insertions. Accurate predictions that matched the HLA-A and HLA-B alleles of most subjects were reportedly made from TCR beta sequences.

The CDR3 spans 15 residues. The germline CDR1 and CDR2 sequences are MRHNA and SNTAGT. V lost 6 bases and J lost 5; bases outside the gene matches: 12. The chain employs TRBV6-4 and TRBJ1-1; 7 nucleotides match TRBD1. Sequencing was carried out using PBMCs. The source of this sequence is a woman aged 25 to 39 in good health and CMV-seronegative. The CDR3 reads CASRSSTGLETEAFF. The CDR3 DNA sequence: TGTGCCAGCAGATCTTCGACAGGGTTAGAGACTGAAGCTTTCTTT.